This T cell receptor (beta chain) was identified in a study of blood T cell repertoires in COVID-19. CDR3 length equals 15 residues. Germline loops: CDR1 SGHVS, CDR2 FNYEAQ. The ends lost 1 base at V and 3 bases at J; junction bases unmatched: 3. Some clones are missing from TCRdb's copy, which holds only in-frame ones; the method was immunoSEQ multiplex PCR. The table lists about 370,000 clones, about 90% of them singletons, with under 4% in the top ten. V gene TRBV7-6 combines with J gene TRBJ2-7, with 10 bases that match TRBD2. The source material was peripheral blood. The clonotype comes from a young woman with COVID-19, enrolled during active disease. The CDR3 spells CASSLEASGGYEQYV. The CDR3 DNA reads TGTGCCAGCAGCTTAGAGGCTAGCGGGGGCTACGAGCAGTACGTC.